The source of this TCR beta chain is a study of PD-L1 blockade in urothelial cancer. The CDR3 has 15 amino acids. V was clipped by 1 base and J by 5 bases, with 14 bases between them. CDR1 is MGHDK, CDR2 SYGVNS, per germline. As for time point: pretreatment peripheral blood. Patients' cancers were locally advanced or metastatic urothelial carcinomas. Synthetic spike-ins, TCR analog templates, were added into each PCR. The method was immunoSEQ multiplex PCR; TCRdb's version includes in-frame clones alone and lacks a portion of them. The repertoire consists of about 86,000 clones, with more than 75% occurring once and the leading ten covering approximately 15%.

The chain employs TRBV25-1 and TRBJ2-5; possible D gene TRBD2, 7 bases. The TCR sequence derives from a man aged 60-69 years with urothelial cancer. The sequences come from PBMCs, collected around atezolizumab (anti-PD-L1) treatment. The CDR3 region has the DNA TGTGCCAGCAGTGAATGGGGGGGCAGGGAGGAGACCCAGTACTTC. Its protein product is CASSEWGGREETQYF.